This passage covers 19 T cell receptor beta chains from one sample sequenced in a study of cytotoxic CD8 clonotypes in ibrutinib-treated CLL. Assay: immunoSEQ multiplex PCR; the TCRdb copy retains only in-frame clones and omits some. The sample holds a few hundred thousand clones, around four fifths seen once. The sample was PBMCs, taken before ibrutinib treatment. Source of these receptors: a human donor with chronic lymphocytic leukemia.

The chain has TRBV30 and TRBJ2-1; the D gene could be TRBD1 or TRBD2 (7 bases each). Germline assignment: CDR1 GTSNPN and CDR2 SVGIG (reference sequence). The CDR3 covers 16 residues. Deletions cut 0 bases from V and 0 bases from J, with 12 bases between. The CDR3 loop is CAWSVRGDSSYNEQFF. CDR3 bases: TGTGCCTGGAGTGTACGGGGGGACAGCTCCTACAATGAGCAGTTCTTC.

The rearrangement links TRBV30 to TRBJ2-2; D unresolved. Germline values: CDR1 GTSNPN, CDR2 SVGIG (reference sequence). Trimming pared 8 bases from V and 1 base from J, leaving 8 bases between. This CDR3 is built from 12 residues. In DNA form, the CDR3 reads TGTGCCGGAGCAGAGAACACCGGGGAGCTGTTTTTT. Protein product: CAGAENTGELFF.

The chain is built from TRBV5-1 and TRBJ2-2, with D perhaps matching TRBD1 (6 bases). V lost 1 base, J lost 5 bases, and 9 bases lay in between. Germline CDR1 and CDR2: SGHRS and YFSETQ. This CDR3 has 14 amino acids. CDR3 DNA: TGCGCCAGCAGCTTGCAGGGGCAGACCGGGGAGCTGTTTTTT. Protein product: CASSLQGQTGELFF.

The chain carries TRBV5-6 and TRBJ2-7; a weak D match, TRBD1 (6 bases). CDR3 length equals 17 residues. Germline assignment: CDR1 SGHDT and CDR2 YYEEEE. The ends were cut back, 0 bases at V and 0 bases at J, with 16 bases in the middle. The CDR3 DNA sequence: TGTGCCAGCAGCTTGGTGGGCAGGGGCCCGAGCTCCTACGAGCAGTACTTC. Protein: CASSLVGRGPSSYEQYF. The whole variable domain, remainder taken from reference TRBV5-6 and TRBJ2-7, is DAGVTQSPTHLIKTRGQQVTLRCSPKSGHDTVSWYQQALGQGPQFIFQYYEEEERQRGNFPDRFSGHQFPNYSSELNVNALLLGDSALYLCASSLVGRGPSSYEQYFGPGTRLTVT.

V gene TRBV21-1 combines with J gene TRBJ1-2. TRBV21-1 is a pseudogene locus. This CDR3 has 16 residues. The chain's CDR3 is CASSKVRVAWDYGYTF. CDR3 sequence (DNA): TGTGCCAGCAGCAAAGTGAGGGTGGCCTGGGACTATGGCTACACCTTC.

The V and J genes are TRBV18 and TRBJ1-1; 8 bases agree with TRBD1. Germline V CDR1 and CDR2: KGHSH, LQKENI. There are 16 residues in the CDR3. V trimming: 5 bases; J trimming: 7 bases; junction bases outside the gene matches: 15. The CDR3 region is CASSGDRGQTRGEAFF. For the CDR3, the DNA is TGTGCCAGCTCAGGCGACAGGGGCCAAACTAGAGGTGAAGCTTTCTTT.

The chain is built from TRBV20-1 and TRBJ1-1; 7 bases match TRBD1. CDR1 is DFQATT, CDR2 SNEGSKA, per germline (reference sequence). Trimming cost V 3 bases and J 8 bases; bases outside gene matches: 3. The CDR3 loop spans 11 amino acids. CDR3 protein: CSASRGEEAFF. CDR3 nucleotides: TGCAGTGCTAGCAGGGGGGAAGAAGCTTTCTTT.

The chain couples TRBV29-1 to TRBJ2-7; D possibly uses TRBD1 or TRBD2 (7 bases each). Deletions cut 6 bases from V and 3 bases from J, with 18 bases between. Per germline, CDR1 SQVTM and CDR2 ANQGSEA. This CDR3 is built from 14 residues. CDR3 residues: CSVLQGTTGYEQYF. CDR3 coding DNA: TGCAGCGTGCTACAGGGGACTACAGGCTACGAGCAGTACTTC.

V is TRBV9 and J is TRBJ2-1; D perhaps matches TRBD2 (5 bases). V lost 2 bases to trimming and J lost 10 bases, with 10 bases between them. In germline, CDR1 is SGDLS, CDR2 YYNGEE. The CDR3 consists of 12 residues. The CDR3 DNA follows: TGTGCCAGCAGCGTCAGCTCGGGGGAGCAGTTCTTC. Protein: CASSVSSGEQFF.

The CDR3: CASSLTDRGFSEQYF. Here the CDR3 DNA reads TGCGCCAGCAGCTTAACTGACCGGGGGTTCTCCGAGCAGTACTTC. V gene TRBV5-1 combines with J gene TRBJ2-7, with D perhaps matching TRBD2 (6 bases). The V end lost 2 bases, the J end lost 6 bases, and 18 bases lay between the germline ends. Per the germline V gene, CDR1 is SGHRS and CDR2 is YFSETQ. The length of the CDR3 is 15 residues.

The chain couples TRBV5-1 to TRBJ1-4; TRBD1 aligns across 7 bases. This CDR3 has 15 residues. CDR1 is SGHRS and CDR2 is YFSETQ in the germline V gene. V was clipped by 5 bases and J by 8 bases; unmatched bases: 12. The CDR3: CASRRSTGVYEKLFF. The CDR3 bases are TGCGCCAGCAGAAGGAGTACAGGGGTATACGAAAAACTGTTTTTT.

V usage is TRBV5-1 and J usage is TRBJ2-1; 8 nucleotides align to TRBD1. The germline V gene encodes CDR1 SGHRS and CDR2 YFSETQ. The CDR3 runs 16 residues. V was clipped by 4 bases and J by 5 bases; unmatched bases: 11. In DNA form, the CDR3 reads TGCGCCAGCAGCCCTCGGACAGGGCAGGGAGACAATGAGCAGTTCTTC. It specifies CASSPRTGQGDNEQFF. Drawing the rest from reference TRBV5-1 and TRBJ2-1, the complete variable domain is KAGVTQTPRYLIKTRGQQVTLSCSPISGHRSVSWYQQTPGQGLQFLFEYFSETQRNKGNFPGRFSGRQFSNSRSEMNVSTLELGDSALYLCASSPRTGQGDNEQFFGPGTRLTVL.

The V gene is TRBV4-3, the J gene TRBJ2-1; D possibly matches TRBD1 or TRBD2 (7 bases each). In germline, CDR1 is LGHNA, CDR2 YSLEER. Trimming left V 2 bases short and J 0 bases short, with 11 bases between. CDR3 size: 16 residues. The CDR3: CASSQQGGSSYNEQFF. CDR3 in DNA: TGCGCCAGCAGCCAACAGGGGGGGAGCTCCTACAATGAGCAGTTCTTC.

The J gene is TRBJ1-5, the V gene TRBV10-3; D not resolved. The CDR3 is made up of 13 amino acids. V was clipped by 5 bases and J by 5 bases, with 10 bases between them. Per germline, CDR1 ENHRY and CDR2 SYGVKD. CDR3 amino acids: CAISRQNDQPQHF. CDR3 in DNA: TGTGCCATCAGTAGGCAGAATGATCAGCCCCAGCATTTT.

This sequence joins TRBV6-5 and TRBJ1-2; D may be TRBD1 (5 bases). V was pared by 0 bases and J by 3 bases, with 11 bases between. The CDR3 runs 15 residues. Germline V gives CDR1 MNHEY, CDR2 SVGAGI. This CDR3 reads CASSYSGGRDYGYTF. CDR3 sequence (DNA): TGTGCCAGCAGTTACTCTGGTGGCAGGGACTATGGCTACACCTTC.

The chain carries TRBV6-5 and TRBJ1-5; tentatively, D is TRBD1 (5 bases). In germline, CDR1 is MNHEY, CDR2 SVGAGI. Trimming took off 6 bases at V and 10 bases at J, with 19 bases between the two ends. CDR3 length equals 14 residues. As DNA, the CDR3 is TGTGCCAGCAGCCCCGGGACTGGTATCAGCCCCCAGCATTTT. It yields the protein CASSPGTGISPQHF.

The rearrangement links TRBV2 to TRBJ2-3; the D gene is possibly TRBD2 (6 bases). CDR1 SNHLY and CDR2 FYNNEI come from the germline V gene. The CDR3 sequence is 10 residues long. V shed 6 bases and J shed 13 bases, with 11 bases lying between them. The CDR3 loop reads CASRGLVKYF. The CDR3 DNA sequence: TGTGCCAGCAGGGGACTCGTGAAGTATTTT.

The chain combines TRBV11-2 with TRBJ2-7; unclear D gene. Trimming stripped 4 bases from V and 0 bases from J, with 10 bases between. Germline CDR1 is SGHAT and CDR2 is FQNNGV. The CDR3 consists of 14 residues. The CDR3 here is CASSYAASSYEQYF. The CDR3 region has the DNA TGTGCCAGCAGCTACGCTGCTAGCTCCTACGAGCAGTACTTC.

This clone was detected a few times. This chain joins TRBV5-6 and TRBJ2-3; perhaps TRBD1 as D (5 bases). The CDR3 spans 13 residues. CDR1 and CDR2 from the germline V gene are SGHDT and YYEEEE. The V end was cut by 2 bases, the J end by 4 bases, with 8 bases between. CDR3 sequence (DNA): TGTGCCAGCAGCTTCGCAGGGCCAGATACGCAGTATTTT. Its protein product is CASSFAGPDTQYF.